This T cell receptor beta chain was identified in a study of breast tumors, draining lymph nodes, adjacent tissues. The lymph nodes were axillary draining lymph nodes from breast cancer patients. Looked up from germline, CDR1 is PRHDT and CDR2 is FYEKMQ (reference sequence). The CDR3 sequence is 12 residues long. V lost 4 bases to trimming and J lost 7 bases, with 10 bases between them. The sample holds a few counts of this clonotype. The target antigen is unknown. This may come from a read error, since a much larger clone is one base off. Findings and limits, study-wide: Tumor and nontumor repertoires were significantly more similar in luminal-like than in basal-like breast cancer. Tumor T cell lymph node origin was a supported hypothesis, not proven.

In TCRdb, the multiplex PCR reads were re-called with MiXCR into one record per CDR3 protein. The sample yields some 230,000 distinct CDR3 sequences, 30% to 35% seen once. Sequencing was done on a sample of axillary lymph node tissue. The TCR originated in a female donor with breast cancer. Some clones in this sample may be carry-over from other donors' samples. V is TRBV13 and J is TRBJ1-2; D possibly corresponds to TRBD1 (6 bases). The CDR3 DNA follows: TGTGCCAGCAGCTCCCCAGGGGTTGGCTACACCTTC. Amino acid sequence: CASSSPGVGYTF.